Listed below are T cell receptor beta chains from one sample, sequenced in a study of blood T cells in healthy people across ages. TCRdb recomputed calls from the 5' RACE reads with MiXCR, one row per CDR3 protein. The sample consists of approximately 1.5 million distinct CDR3 sequences, approximately 32% of them appearing once. The sample comprised blood. These receptors were taken from a woman younger than 45 in good health. CDR3s include the opening cysteine and the closing phenylalanine or tryptophan. D genes are given only for firm matches. Clone size, where shown, is once, few, many, or a class for clones that have expanded.

J gene,clone size,D gene,V gene,CDR3 protein,CDR3 DNA
TRBJ2-1,.,TRBD2,TRBV5-1,CASSTPTSWNEQFF,TGCGCCAGCAGCACCCCGACTAGCTGGAATGAGCAGTTCTTC
TRBJ1-1,.,.,TRBV20-1,CSAGGDNMNTEAFF,TGCAGTGCGGGGGGGGACAACATGAACACTGAAGCTTTCTTT
TRBJ2-7,.,.,TRBV19,CASSPTGPTSYEQYF,TGTGCCAGTAGCCCTACGGGGCCAACCTCCTACGAGCAGTACTTC
TRBJ2-7,.,.,TRBV7-9,CASEPYEQYF,TGTGCCAGCGAGCCTTACGAGCAGTACTTC
TRBJ1-4,.,.,TRBV4-1,CASSPFRVAGNEKLFF,TGCGCCAGCAGCCCCTTTCGTGTGGCGGGTAATGAAAAACTGTTTTTT
TRBJ2-1,many,TRBD2,TRBV5-1,CASSSSPAGGPYNEQFF,TGCGCCAGCAGCTCCAGTCCAGCGGGAGGACCTTACAATGAGCAGTTCTTC
TRBJ2-1,few,TRBD2,TRBV11-2,CASSSPGLARNEQFF,TGTGCCAGCAGCTCGCCGGGACTAGCAAGGAATGAGCAGTTCTTC
TRBJ1-2,few,TRBD1,TRBV10-3,CAISKDRGNYGYTF,TGTGCCATCAGTAAGGACAGGGGGAACTATGGCTACACCTTC
TRBJ2-7,.,TRBD1,TRBV20-1,CSARGQGDSLYEQYF,TGCAGTGCTAGAGGCCAGGGGGATTCTCTCTACGAGCAGTACTTC
TRBJ2-7,.,.,TRBV6-5,CASSYSMTYEQYF,TGTGCCAGCAGTTACTCGATGACTTACGAGCAGTACTTC
TRBJ2-5,.,.,TRBV7-9,CASSPFGGDRQETQYF,TGTGCCAGCAGCCCCTTCGGGGGAGACCGCCAAGAGACCCAGTACTTC
TRBJ2-1,few,TRBD2,TRBV28,CASSLLLGTSVSNEQFF,TGTGCCAGCAGTTTACTCCTCGGGACTAGCGTGTCCAATGAGCAGTTCTTC
TRBJ2-7,few,TRBD2,TRBV9,CASSVAGTSGGYYEQYF,TGTGCCAGCAGCGTAGCTGGTACTAGCGGGGGTTACTACGAGCAGTACTTC
TRBJ2-1,.,.,TRBV5-1,CASSLAPGGRGASSYNEQFF,TGCGCCAGCAGCTTGGCGCCCGGGGGGCGAGGGGCCAGCTCCTACAATGAGCAGTTCTTC
TRBJ2-3,once,.,TRBV7-3,CAGSPGIETDTQYF,TGTGCCGGCAGCCCTGGGATCGAGACAGATACGCAGTATTTT
TRBJ1-1,.,.,TRBV5-1,CASSLARGKNTEAFF,TGCGCCAGCAGCTTGGCCCGAGGGAAGAACACTGAAGCTTTCTTT
TRBJ2-3,.,TRBD1,TRBV9,CASSADRGKGDTQYF,TGTGCCAGCAGCGCCGACAGGGGGAAAGGAGATACGCAGTATTTT